Presented here are 17 T cell receptor beta chains from one specimen sequenced in a study of cytomegalovirus exposure and HLA in healthy donors. Profiling relied on immunoSEQ multiplex PCR, and the TCRdb table lists in-frame clones only, not all of them. The table lists roughly 190,000 clones, about 89% of them singletons. The sample taken for sequencing was PBMCs. The receptors were sampled from a man aged 25-45 years in good health and CMV-seropositive.

A single count supports this clone. This rearrangement joins TRBV12-5 to TRBJ1-5; D not certain. Germline CDR1 reads LGHNT; CDR2 reads FRNRAP. This CDR3 spans 14 amino acids. The V and J ends lost 1 base and 9 bases respectively, with 13 bases between them. CDR3 loop: CASGLETRGRPQHF. The CDR3 DNA sequence: TGTGCTAGTGGTTTGGAGACCCGGGGAAGGCCCCAGCATTTT.

This chain uses TRBV7-3 with TRBJ1-1, with D hard to call. Germline-derived CDR1 and CDR2 are SGHTA and FQGTGA. V lost 5 bases and J lost 8, with 15 bases in between. This CDR3 is built from 13 residues. This CDR3 is CASSLSTMSEAFF. CDR3 bases: TGTGCCAGCAGCCTATCTACTATGTCAGAAGCTTTCTTT.

This chain uses TRBV28 with TRBJ2-3, with 9 nucleotides matching TRBD2. CDR1 and CDR2 (germline): MDHEN, SYDVKM. V was clipped by 6 bases and J by 2 bases; unmatched bases: 9. This CDR3 has 16 residues. The CDR3 nucleotides read TGTGCCAGCAGCTTTCCGGGCGGGAGGGCCACAGATACGCAGTATTTT. It encodes CASSFPGGRATDTQYF.

The chain couples TRBV5-1 to TRBJ1-4; the D is unclear. The CDR3 is 15 amino acids. V was pared by 4 bases and J by 5 bases, with 15 bases between. Germline loops: CDR1 SGHRS, CDR2 YFSETQ. DNA of the CDR3: TGCGCCAGCAGCCAAATGGGCAGTTCGAATGAAAAACTGTTTTTT. Protein sequence: CASSQMGSSNEKLFF. The entire variable domain, with the rest obtained from reference TRBV5-1 and TRBJ1-4, is as follows: KAGVTQTPRYLIKTRGQQVTLSCSPISGHRSVSWYQQTPGQGLQFLFEYFSETQRNKGNFPGRFSGRQFSNSRSEMNVSTLELGDSALYLCASSQMGSSNEKLFFGSGTQLSVL.

The chain combines TRBV18 with TRBJ2-7, with D maybe TRBD1 (5 bases). The germline CDR1 and CDR2 sequences are KGHSH and LQKENI. This CDR3 has 14 residues. With 1 base removed from V and 0 bases from J, the gap between germline ends came to 7 bases. CDR3 amino acids: CASSPLDSSYEQYF. CDR3 nucleotide sequence: TGTGCCAGCTCACCACTTGACAGCTCCTACGAGCAGTACTTC.

This clone was seen more than once but under ten times. The chain carries TRBV4-3 and TRBJ2-3; D is perhaps TRBD2 (7 bases). From germline, CDR1 is LGHNA and CDR2 YSLEER. This CDR3 contains 17 residues. V lost 0 bases to trimming and J lost 2 bases, with 15 bases between them. In nucleotides, the CDR3 is TGCGCCAGCAGCCAAGATACCACGGGGGGCATCACAGATACGCAGTATTTT. Translating it yields CASSQDTTGGITDTQYF.

This clone was seen more than once but under ten times. This chain links TRBV5-6 with TRBJ1-5, with D unresolved. Between the trimmed V and J ends, which lost 1 base and 4 bases, there was a span of 9 bases. There are 14 residues in the CDR3. Per germline, CDR1 SGHDT and CDR2 YYEEEE. DNA of the CDR3: TGTGCCAGCAGCTTGTATGGGAGGAATCAGCCCCAGCATTTT. It specifies CASSLYGRNQPQHF.

V is TRBV6-1 and J is TRBJ2-1, with 7 bases fitting TRBD1. The CDR3 has 15 residues. CDR1 is MNHNS and CDR2 is SASEGT in the germline V gene. V shed 1 base, J shed 7 bases, and the junction held 7 bases outside the gene matches. The CDR3 region has the DNA TGTGCCAGCAGTGAAGTTAGTGGGGACAGTAATGAGCAGTTCTTC. Encoded protein: CASSEVSGDSNEQFF.

The chain carries TRBV9 and TRBJ1-1; maybe TRBD1 (6 bases). Germline loops: CDR1 SGDLS, CDR2 YYNGEE. The length of the CDR3 is 15 residues. V was clipped by 4 bases and J by 7 bases, with 20 bases between them. CDR3 coding DNA: TGTGCCAGCAGCTCCTGGGGGGGCCAGGCAATTGAAGCTTTCTTT. The encoded protein is CASSSWGGQAIEAFF.

This clone was observed a handful of times. V usage is TRBV4-3 and J usage is TRBJ2-1; no clear D. V was cut by 1 base and J by 8 bases, with 6 bases left in between. The length of the CDR3 is 12 residues. Germline V gene data show CDR1 as LGHNA and CDR2 as YSLEER. This chain's CDR3 is CASSQVRDEQFF. The CDR3 bases are TGCGCCAGCAGCCAAGTTAGGGATGAGCAGTTCTTC.

V usage is TRBV6-6 and J usage is TRBJ2-7; a possible D gene is TRBD1 (6 bases). The CDR3 totals 14 residues. The germline V and J ends were trimmed by 2 bases and 6 bases, with 14 bases remaining between them. From germline, CDR1 is MNHNY and CDR2 SVGAGI (reference sequence). The CDR3 coding sequence is TGTGCCAGCAGTTACGCCGACAGGCACTCCGAGCAGTACTTC. Its translation is CASSYADRHSEQYF.

V gene TRBV10-3 combines with J gene TRBJ1-1; no clear D. Deletions cut 0 bases from V and 0 bases from J, with 8 bases between. Germline V gene sequence: CDR1 ENHRY, CDR2 SYGVKD. The CDR3 totals 15 residues. Here the CDR3 reads CAISESMTVNTEAFF. CDR3 sequence (DNA): TGTGCCATCAGTGAGTCTATGACGGTGAACACTGAAGCTTTCTTT.

The V call is TRBV27, the J call TRBJ2-7; TRBD1 might be the D (6 bases). Germline V CDR1 and CDR2: MNHEY, SMNVEV (reference sequence). The CDR3 sequence is 13 residues long. The V end was cut by 5 bases, the J end by 2 bases, with 10 bases between. This CDR3 is CASSPAGAYEQYF. The CDR3 bases are TGTGCCAGCAGTCCAGCAGGGGCCTACGAGCAGTACTTC.

This chain links TRBV19 with TRBJ2-5; 11 positions agree with TRBD1. Germline V gene lookup returns CDR1 LNHDA and CDR2 SQIVND (reference sequence). The CDR3 length is 13 residues. CDR3 DNA sequence: TGTGTCAGGGAGGGACAGGGGGAAGAGACCCAGTACTTC. Translation: CVREGQGEETQYF.

The chain links TRBV5-4 to TRBJ2-5; 12 bases map to TRBD2. With 5 bases clipped from V and 7 bases from J, the junction kept 9 bases outside the gene matches. The germline gives CDR1 SGHNT, CDR2 YYREEE (reference sequence). The CDR3 has 15 residues. CDR3 DNA: TGTGCCAGCAGACGGACTAGCGGGGCCCCAGGGACCCAGTACTTC. Translation: CASRRTSGAPGTQYF.

This chain joins TRBV6-1 and TRBJ2-1, with 7 positions matching TRBD2. Germline lookup yields CDR1 MNHNS and CDR2 SASEGT. The CDR3 is 14 residues long. The junction had 12 bases not matched to a gene; V was cut back by 8 bases and J by 8 bases. DNA for the CDR3: TGTGCCAGCTCTAGACTAGCAAATGAATATGAGCAGTTCTTC. This sequence encodes CASSRLANEYEQFF.

The chain joins TRBV25-1 to TRBJ2-4, with 9 bases that match TRBD2. Trimming at V came to 2 bases and at J to 7 bases, leaving 12 bases not matched to a gene. The CDR3 has 17 residues. Per germline, CDR1 MGHDK and CDR2 SYGVNS. The CDR3, as DNA: TGTGCCAGCAGTGAACTAGGGCGGGGGGGCCGAGGGAACATTCAGTACTTC. It encodes CASSELGRGGRGNIQYF.